Listed here are 30 T cell receptor beta chains from one sample, sequenced in a study of cytomegalovirus exposure and HLA in healthy donors. The PCR used 60 Vbeta and 13 Jbeta primers. The protocol was immunoSEQ multiplex PCR, while the TCRdb copy is restricted to in-frame clones and leaves out a portion. This sample has around 150,000 clones, with 80% found just once. The sequenced material came from PBMCs. Receptors were obtained from a middle-aged man in good health and CMV-seronegative.

A few counts support this clone. The chain couples TRBV5-4 to TRBJ1-1, with D possibly matching TRBD1 (6 bases). The CDR3 is made up of 14 amino acids. Germline loops: CDR1 SGHNT, CDR2 YYREEE (reference sequence). V was shortened by 4 bases and J by 0 bases, with 10 bases between the two germline ends. DNA for the CDR3: TGTGCCAGCAGCAAGGGACATATGAACACTGAAGCTTTCTTT. Protein product: CASSKGHMNTEAFF.

This sequence joins TRBV7-3 and TRBJ1-1; 9 bases are a match to TRBD1. The length of the CDR3 is 15 residues. Per the germline V gene, CDR1 is SGHTA and CDR2 is FQGTGA. V lost 4 bases and J lost 4; bases outside the gene matches: 7. DNA of the CDR3: TGTGCCAGCAGCTCCAAGGGACAGGGAAGCACTGAAGCTTTCTTT. Its protein is CASSSKGQGSTEAFF.

V usage is TRBV6-6 and J usage is TRBJ1-1, with 8 bases identical to TRBD1. The V segment lost 7 bases and the J segment 5 bases; nucleotides outside the gene matches: 9. The CDR3 consists of 14 residues. The germline V gene encodes CDR1 MNHNY and CDR2 SVGAGI (reference sequence). The CDR3 protein is CASTEDRERTEAFF. CDR3 DNA: TGTGCCAGCACCGAGGACAGGGAGAGGACTGAAGCTTTCTTT.

V is TRBV29-1 and J is TRBJ2-7; 9 bases are shared with TRBD1. The CDR3 has 14 residues. Trimming removed 7 bases from V and 4 bases from J; junction bases left unmatched: 11. CDR1 and CDR2 from the germline V gene are SQVTM and ANQGSEA. This CDR3 is CSANPGQGTYEQYF. As DNA, the CDR3 is TGCAGCGCCAATCCGGGACAGGGTACTTACGAGCAGTACTTC.

V is TRBV13 and J is TRBJ2-1, with 8 bases matching TRBD2. Germline-derived CDR1 and CDR2 are PRHDT and FYEKMQ (reference sequence). There are 14 residues in the CDR3. The junction had 9 bases not matched to a gene; V was cut back by 7 bases and J by 7 bases. This chain's CDR3 is CASTPRSGENEQFF. The CDR3 DNA sequence: TGTGCCAGCACCCCGCGTAGCGGGGAGAATGAGCAGTTCTTC.

The V call is TRBV5-8, the J call TRBJ1-1; TRBD1 aligns across 10 bases. Germline trimming cut 4 bases from V and 5 bases from J; bases unmatched to any gene: 8. Germline V lookup: CDR1 SGHTS, CDR2 YDEGEE. This CDR3 has 15 amino acids. The DNA for the CDR3 is TGTGCCAGCAGCATGAGGGACAGGGGAAGGACTGAAGCTTTCTTT. The encoded protein is CASSMRDRGRTEAFF.

V and J are TRBV19 and TRBJ1-6, with 8 bases fitting TRBD1. In germline, CDR1 is LNHDA, CDR2 SQIVND (reference sequence). The junction had 14 bases not matched to a gene; V was cut back by 3 bases and J by 7 bases. The CDR3 loop spans 18 amino acids. The CDR3 protein is CASSIIMGPGTGNSPLHF. In DNA form, the CDR3 reads TGTGCCAGTAGTATCATAATGGGTCCCGGGACAGGAAATTCACCCCTCCACTTT. The full variable domain, in which reference TRBV19 and TRBJ1-6 provide the parts outside the CDR3, is DGGITQSPKYLFRKEGQNVTLSCEQNLNHDAMYWYRQDPGQGLRLIYYSQIVNDFQKGDIAEGYSVSREKKESFPLTVTSAQKNPTAFYLCASSIIMGPGTGNSPLHFGNGTRLTVT.

The rearrangement links TRBV6-1 to TRBJ1-5; D may be TRBD1 (5 bases). Germline V lookup: CDR1 MNHNS, CDR2 SASEGT. V lost 5 bases, J lost 3 bases, and 14 bases lay in between. This CDR3 comprises 15 residues. Here the CDR3 reads CASSPRPDINQPQHF. CDR3 nucleotides: TGTGCCAGCAGTCCCCGTCCGGACATCAATCAGCCCCAGCATTTT.

CDR3 in DNA: TGCGCCAGCAGCTCCTCACTAGCGGGGGGTTCCACAGATACGCAGTATTTT. Its protein product is CASSSSLAGGSTDTQYF. The chain has TRBV5-1 and TRBJ2-3; 12 nucleotides match TRBD2. The CDR3 covers 17 residues. Germline V gives CDR1 SGHRS, CDR2 YFSETQ. Germline trimming cut 3 bases from V and 2 bases from J; bases unmatched to any gene: 7.

The chain is built from TRBV7-9 and TRBJ2-1, with 9 bases aligning to TRBD1. This CDR3 region has 15 residues. Unmatched junction bases numbered 8, after V lost 5 bases and J lost 6 bases. Looked up from germline, CDR1 is SEHNR and CDR2 is FQNEAQ (reference sequence). CDR3 nucleotide sequence: TGTGCCAGCAGCCCAATCGGGACAGGGTTCAATGAGCAGTTCTTC. Its translation is CASSPIGTGFNEQFF.

The chain employs TRBV27 and TRBJ2-3, with D possibly matching TRBD1 (6 bases). V was pared by 5 bases and J by 10 bases, with 13 bases between. The CDR3 is 12 amino acids. Germline lookup yields CDR1 MNHEY and CDR2 SMNVEV (reference sequence). CDR3: CASSGGPGAQYF. CDR3 DNA sequence: TGTGCCAGCAGTGGGGGACCAGGGGCGCAGTATTTT.

This chain links TRBV7-2 with TRBJ2-7, with 12 bases fitting TRBD2. Germline CDR1 and CDR2: SGHTA and FQGNSA. J gave up 4 bases and V 5 bases, and 6 bases lay outside the gene matches. This CDR3 contains 15 residues. The CDR3 is CASSPTSGGAYEQYF. CDR3 coding DNA: TGTGCCAGCAGCCCGACTAGCGGGGGAGCTTACGAGCAGTACTTC.

This chain links TRBV11-3 with TRBJ2-2; 9 positions match TRBD2. The CDR3 extends over 15 amino acids. Trimming at V came to 5 bases and at J to 4 bases, leaving 5 bases not matched to a gene. CDR1 is SGHNT and CDR2 is YENEEA in the germline V gene. This chain's CDR3 is CASSRRSGGTGELFF. CDR3 in DNA: TGTGCCAGCAGCCGACGTAGCGGGGGCACCGGGGAGCTGTTTTTT.

The V and J genes are TRBV6-5 and TRBJ2-1; perhaps TRBD1 as D (6 bases). The CDR3 runs to 15 residues. Trimming pared 4 bases from V and 2 bases from J, leaving 12 bases between. Germline loops: CDR1 MNHEY, CDR2 SVGAGI. In DNA form, the CDR3 reads TGTGCCAGCAGTTCCCGGGACAAGACCTACAATGAGCAGTTCTTC. Its translation: CASSSRDKTYNEQFF.

The chain combines TRBV30 with TRBJ2-2; 7 bases line up with TRBD2. The CDR3 contains 14 residues. V shed 8 bases, J shed 2 bases, and the junction held 8 bases outside the gene matches. Germline lookup yields CDR1 GTSNPN and CDR2 SVGIG (reference sequence). The CDR3 coding sequence is TGTGCCCAGCCCTCGGGGGGAAACACCGGGGAGCTGTTTTTT. Its translation is CAQPSGGNTGELFF. The whole variable domain, filled in from reference TRBV30 and TRBJ2-2, reads SQTIHQWPATLVQPVGSPLSLECTVEGTSNPNLYWYRQAAGRGLQLLFYSVGIGQISSEVPQNLSASRPQDRQFILSSKKLLLSDSGFYLCAQPSGGNTGELFFGEGSRLTVL.

The CDR3 sequence: CASSSGTGVPGYTF. The CDR3, as DNA: TGTGCCAGCAGCTCCGGGACAGGGGTGCCTGGCTACACCTTC. The chain carries TRBV5-5 and TRBJ1-2, with 10 positions matching TRBD1. This CDR3 comprises 14 residues. CDR1 is SGHKS and CDR2 is YYEKEE in the germline V gene (reference sequence). The ends lost 3 bases at V and 7 bases at J; junction bases unmatched: 6. The complete variable domain, with remaining parts taken from reference TRBV5-5 and TRBJ1-2, reads DAGVTQSPTHLIKTRGQQVTLRCSPISGHKSVSWYQQVLGQGPQFIFQYYEKEERGRGNFPDRFSARQFPNYSSELNVNALLLGDSALYLCASSSGTGVPGYTFGSGTRLTVV.

This clone has a single count. This chain joins TRBV2 and TRBJ1-2, with 8 nucleotides matching TRBD1. The CDR3 has 14 residues. Germline V gives CDR1 SNHLY, CDR2 FYNNEI. Germline trimming cut 3 bases from V and 8 bases from J; bases unmatched to any gene: 8. CDR3 region: CASSEGQGANGYTF. CDR3 nucleotide sequence: TGTGCCAGCAGTGAGGGTCAGGGGGCGAACGGCTACACCTTC.

The rearrangement joins TRBV4-1 to TRBJ1-3, with TRBD1 matching over 10 bases. The germline V gene has CDR1 MGHRA and CDR2 YSYEKL. V lost 4 bases, J lost 1 base, and 4 bases stayed unmatched. This CDR3 has 16 residues. CDR3 DNA: TGCGCCAGCAGCCCGGTGGACAGGGGGTCTGGAAACACCATATATTTT. It specifies CASSPVDRGSGNTIYF.

This clone occurred once. The CDR3 spells CATPLGGGGYTF. CDR3 bases: TGTGCCACCCCCCTCGGGGGTGGAGGCTACACCTTC. This chain joins TRBV2 and TRBJ1-2; weak D call: TRBD1 (5 bases). The CDR3 is made up of 12 amino acids. Germline-derived CDR1 and CDR2 are SNHLY and FYNNEI. V lost 10 bases, J lost 8 bases, and 17 bases lay in between.

J is TRBJ2-5 and V is TRBV5-4; D is possibly TRBD1 (5 bases). The DNA end favors TRBJ2-7, so the J call may be wrong. From germline, CDR1 is SGHNT and CDR2 YYREEE (reference sequence). This CDR3 spans 14 amino acids. The CDR3: CASSLGARIYEQYF. CDR3 sequence (DNA): TGTGCCAGCAGCTTAGGGGCCAGGATCTACGAGCAGTACTTC.

This clone was recorded a few times. This chain joins TRBV6-5 and TRBJ1-1; tentatively, D is TRBD1 (5 bases). V was shortened by 6 bases and J by 2 bases, with 13 bases between the two germline ends. Per the germline V gene, CDR1 is MNHEY and CDR2 is SVGAGI. The CDR3 has 14 residues. The CDR3 reads CASRRGRINTEAFF. Written as DNA, the CDR3 is TGTGCCAGCAGGCGGGGACGGATTAACACTGAAGCTTTCTTT.

CDR3: CASTPVGSHTEAFF. DNA of the CDR3: TGTGCCAGTACCCCAGTCGGGAGTCACACTGAAGCTTTCTTT. The rearrangement links TRBV19 to TRBJ1-1; D not certain. V was pared by 7 bases and J by 3 bases, with 15 bases between. The CDR3 is 14 amino acids. Germline values: CDR1 LNHDA, CDR2 SQIVND (reference sequence).

The CDR3 spells CASSLTRVQLSYEQYF. Written as DNA, the CDR3 is TGTGCCAGCAGTCTTACCAGGGTTCAGCTCTCCTACGAGCAGTACTTC. The chain carries TRBV28 and TRBJ2-7; possibly TRBD1 for D (5 bases). CDR3 size: 16 residues. The V gene lost 5 bases and the J gene lost 0 bases, with 17 bases spanning the gap. Germline V gene lookup returns CDR1 MDHEN and CDR2 SYDVKM.

The chain has TRBV5-4 and TRBJ2-7; TRBD1 matches 7 bases. After removal of 4 bases from V and 1 base from J, the junction contained 8 bases not matched to a gene. Germline CDR1 is SGHNT and CDR2 is YYREEE (reference sequence). The CDR3 loop spans 15 amino acids. The chain's CDR3 is CASSGTATPSYEQYF. In DNA, the CDR3 is TGTGCCAGCAGCGGGACAGCCACCCCTTCCTACGAGCAGTACTTC.

This chain links TRBV4-1 with TRBJ2-5, with D possibly TRBD1 on 5 matching bases. Germline assignment: CDR1 MGHRA and CDR2 YSYEKL. This CDR3 is built from 14 residues. V was pared by 2 bases and J by 4 bases, with 11 bases between. The CDR3 sequence: CASSQLQVPETQYF. The CDR3 DNA sequence: TGCGCCAGCAGCCAACTACAGGTACCAGAGACCCAGTACTTC.

The V call is TRBV5-1, the J call TRBJ2-7; 8 bases agree with TRBD1. CDR3 length: 16 residues. V trimming: 4 bases; J trimming: 5 bases; junction bases outside the gene matches: 14. Germline V gene lookup returns CDR1 SGHRS and CDR2 YFSETQ. The CDR3 DNA is TGCGCCAGCAGCCCATTTCTACCGGGACAGGATGACGAGCAGTACTTC. Translated, it gives CASSPFLPGQDDEQYF.

This clone has a handful of counts. The J gene is TRBJ1-5, the V gene TRBV6-1; tentative D call: TRBD1 (6 bases). Trimming stripped 5 bases from V and 6 bases from J, with 14 bases between. Germline V gene sequence: CDR1 MNHNS, CDR2 SASEGT. This CDR3 has 14 amino acids. The CDR3 bases are TGTGCCAGCAGTTCCCACTACAGGGTTCAGCCCCAGCATTTT. The encoded protein is CASSSHYRVQPQHF.

This clone was seen once. The chain has TRBV4-1 and TRBJ2-6; D is possibly TRBD1 (6 bases). Germline CDR1 MGHRA, CDR2 YSYEKL. The CDR3 has 18 amino acids. The V end was cut by 0 bases, the J end by 1 base, with 13 bases between. This CDR3 reads CASSQDFPQGSGANVLTF. CDR3 in DNA: TGCGCCAGCAGCCAAGACTTCCCGCAGGGGTCTGGGGCCAACGTCCTGACTTTC.

This chain joins TRBV4-2 and TRBJ2-3; 7 nucleotides line up with TRBD2. In germline, CDR1 is LGHNA, CDR2 YNFKEQ. V lost 2 bases and J lost 6; bases outside the gene matches: 11. This CDR3 contains 16 residues. The CDR3 region has the DNA TGTGCCAGCAGCCAACTCGGGACTAAGCGCTCGGATACGCAGTATTTT. Protein product: CASSQLGTKRSDTQYF.

The chain is built from TRBV9 and TRBJ2-6; possibly TRBD2 for D (5 bases). Germline CDR1 reads SGDLS; CDR2 reads YYNGEE. The ends were cut back, 5 bases at V and 4 bases at J, with 19 bases in the middle. The CDR3 runs 17 residues. As DNA, the CDR3 is TGTGCCAGCAGTTCATCCCCGAGGGTGTTCGGGGCCAACGTCCTGACTTTC. This translates into CASSSSPRVFGANVLTF.